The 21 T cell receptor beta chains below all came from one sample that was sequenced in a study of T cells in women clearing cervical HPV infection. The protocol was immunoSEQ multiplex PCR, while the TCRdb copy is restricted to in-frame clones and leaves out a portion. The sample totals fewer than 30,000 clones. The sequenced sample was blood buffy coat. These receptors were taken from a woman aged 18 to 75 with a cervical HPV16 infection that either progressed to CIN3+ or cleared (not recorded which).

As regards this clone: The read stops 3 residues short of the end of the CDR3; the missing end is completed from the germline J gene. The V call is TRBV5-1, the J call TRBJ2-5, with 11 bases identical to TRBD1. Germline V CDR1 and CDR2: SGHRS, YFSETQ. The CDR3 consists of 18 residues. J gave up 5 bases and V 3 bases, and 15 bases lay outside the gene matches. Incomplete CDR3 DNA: TGCGCCAGCAGCTATGGACAGGGGGCTTACTCAGGCCCGGAGACC. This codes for CASSYGQGAYSGPET. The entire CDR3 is CASSYGQGAYSGPETQYF.

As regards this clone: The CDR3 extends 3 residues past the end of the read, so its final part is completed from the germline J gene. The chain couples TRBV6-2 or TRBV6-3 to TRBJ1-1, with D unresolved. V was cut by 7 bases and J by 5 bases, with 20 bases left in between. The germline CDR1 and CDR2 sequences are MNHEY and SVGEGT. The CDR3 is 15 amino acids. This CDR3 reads CASTINLAGTTEAFF. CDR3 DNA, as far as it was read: TGTGCCAGCACCATAAATCTCGCAGGTACGACTGAA.

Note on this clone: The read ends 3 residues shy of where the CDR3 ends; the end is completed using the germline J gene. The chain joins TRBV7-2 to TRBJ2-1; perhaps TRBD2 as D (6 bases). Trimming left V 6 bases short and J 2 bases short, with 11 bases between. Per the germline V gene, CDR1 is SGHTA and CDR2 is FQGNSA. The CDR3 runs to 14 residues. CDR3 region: CASRLTSPYNEQFF. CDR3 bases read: TGTGCCAGCAGATTGACTAGTCCCTACAATGAG.

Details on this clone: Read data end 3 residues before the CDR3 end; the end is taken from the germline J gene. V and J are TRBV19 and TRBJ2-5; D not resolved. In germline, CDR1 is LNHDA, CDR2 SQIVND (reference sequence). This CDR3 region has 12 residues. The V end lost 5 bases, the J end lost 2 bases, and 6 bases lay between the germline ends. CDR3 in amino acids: CASSVPQETQYF. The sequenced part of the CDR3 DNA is TGTGCCAGTAGTGTCCCTCAAGAGACC.

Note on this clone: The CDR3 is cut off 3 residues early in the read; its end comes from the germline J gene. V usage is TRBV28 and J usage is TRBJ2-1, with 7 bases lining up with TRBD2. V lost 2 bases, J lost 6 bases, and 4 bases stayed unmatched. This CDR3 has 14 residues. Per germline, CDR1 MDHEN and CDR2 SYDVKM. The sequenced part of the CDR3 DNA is TGTGCCAGCAGTTTAGCGGGAGTGGGCAATGAG. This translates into CASSLAGVGNE. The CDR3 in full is CASSLAGVGNEQFF.

The DNA read from the CDR3 is TGTGCCAGCAGCTTCGGTGGC. Translation gives CASSFGG. The whole CDR3 is CASSFGGYTF. The V gene is TRBV7-9, the J gene TRBJ1-2; D gene unclear. The DNA ends 3 residues before the CDR3 does, and the rest of the CDR3 is filled in from the germline J gene. Trimming took off 3 bases at V and 7 bases at J, with 3 bases between the two ends. The germline V gene has CDR1 SEHNR and CDR2 FQNEAQ (reference sequence). The CDR3 runs 10 residues.

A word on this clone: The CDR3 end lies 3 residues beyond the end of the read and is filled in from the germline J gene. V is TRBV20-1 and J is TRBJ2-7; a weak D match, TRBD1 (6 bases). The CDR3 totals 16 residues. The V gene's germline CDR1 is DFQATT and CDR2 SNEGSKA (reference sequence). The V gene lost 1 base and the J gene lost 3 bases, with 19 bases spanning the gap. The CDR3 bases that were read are TGCAGTGCTAGAGGAGGGCAGGGGTTTTCTTTCTACGAG. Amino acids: CSARGGQGFSFYE. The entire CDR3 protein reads CSARGGQGFSFYEQYF.

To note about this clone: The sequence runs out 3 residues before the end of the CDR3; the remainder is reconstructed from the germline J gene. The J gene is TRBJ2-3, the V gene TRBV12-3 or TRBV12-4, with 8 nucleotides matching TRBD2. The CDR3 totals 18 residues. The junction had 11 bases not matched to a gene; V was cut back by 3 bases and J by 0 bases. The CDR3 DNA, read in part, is TGTGCCAGCAGTTTTCCAGCGGGGGCGCCGCCTAGCACAGATACG. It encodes CASSFPAGAPPSTDT. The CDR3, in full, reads CASSFPAGAPPSTDTQYF.

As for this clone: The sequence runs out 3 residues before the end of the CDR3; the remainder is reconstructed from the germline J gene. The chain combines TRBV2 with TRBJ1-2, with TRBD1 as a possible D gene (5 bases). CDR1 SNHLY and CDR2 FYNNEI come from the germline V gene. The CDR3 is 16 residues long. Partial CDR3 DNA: TGTGCCAGCAGTGAAGGGGGCCATTTCAGCTCCTACGAC. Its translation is CASSEGGHFSSYD. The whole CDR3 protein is CASSEGGHFSSYDYTF.

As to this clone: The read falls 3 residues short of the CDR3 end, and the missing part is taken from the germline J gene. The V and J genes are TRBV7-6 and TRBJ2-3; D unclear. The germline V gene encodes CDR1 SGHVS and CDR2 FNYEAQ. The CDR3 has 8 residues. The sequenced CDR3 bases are TGTGCCAGCCCGACG. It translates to CASPT. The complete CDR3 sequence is CASPTQYF.

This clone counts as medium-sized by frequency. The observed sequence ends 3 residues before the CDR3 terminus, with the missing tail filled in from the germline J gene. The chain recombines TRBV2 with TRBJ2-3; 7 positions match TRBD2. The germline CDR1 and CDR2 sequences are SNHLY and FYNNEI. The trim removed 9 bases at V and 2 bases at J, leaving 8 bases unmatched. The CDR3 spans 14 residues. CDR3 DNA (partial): TGTGCCAGTCAACTAGCGACCCACACAGATACG. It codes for CASQLATHTDT. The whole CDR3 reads CASQLATHTDTQYF.

CDR3 bases read: TGTGCCAGCAGCTTGAGGGGGAGTGGCACAGATACG. Amino acid sequence: CASSLRGSGTDT. The full CDR3 reads CASSLRGSGTDTQYF. The chain uses TRBV5-4 and TRBJ2-3; D is possibly TRBD1 (6 bases). The CDR3 end is not reached by the read, which stops 3 residues before it; the germline J gene fills it in. Germline loops: CDR1 SGHNT, CDR2 YYREEE (reference sequence). The CDR3 runs to 15 residues. Between the trimmed V and J ends, which lost 1 base and 1 base, there was a span of 10 bases.

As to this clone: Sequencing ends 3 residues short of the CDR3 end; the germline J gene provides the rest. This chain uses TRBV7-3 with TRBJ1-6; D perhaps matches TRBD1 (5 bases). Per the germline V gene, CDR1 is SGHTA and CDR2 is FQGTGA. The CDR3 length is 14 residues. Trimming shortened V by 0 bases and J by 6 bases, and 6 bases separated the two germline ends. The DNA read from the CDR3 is TGTGCCAGCAGCTTAACAGGGGTTAATTCACCC. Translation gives CASSLTGVNSP. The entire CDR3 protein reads CASSLTGVNSPLHF.

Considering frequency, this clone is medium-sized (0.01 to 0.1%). CDR3 DNA (partial): TGTGCCAGCAGTTTCCGGGACAATGAG. Translating gives CASSFRDNE. The entire CDR3 sequence reads CASSFRDNEQFF. The chain links TRBV7-2 to TRBJ2-1; unclear D gene. The read ends 3 residues before the CDR3 terminus; that terminus is restored from the germline J gene. The V end was cut by 6 bases, the J end by 5 bases, with 8 bases between. Germline CDR1 is SGHTA and CDR2 is FQGNSA. The CDR3 consists of 12 residues.

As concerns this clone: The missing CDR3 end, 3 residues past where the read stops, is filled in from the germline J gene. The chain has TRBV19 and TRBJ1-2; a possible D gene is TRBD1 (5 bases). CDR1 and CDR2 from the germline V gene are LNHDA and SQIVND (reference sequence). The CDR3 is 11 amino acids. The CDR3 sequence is CASRQDGGYTF. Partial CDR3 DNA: TGTGCCAGTAGACAGGACGGGGGC.

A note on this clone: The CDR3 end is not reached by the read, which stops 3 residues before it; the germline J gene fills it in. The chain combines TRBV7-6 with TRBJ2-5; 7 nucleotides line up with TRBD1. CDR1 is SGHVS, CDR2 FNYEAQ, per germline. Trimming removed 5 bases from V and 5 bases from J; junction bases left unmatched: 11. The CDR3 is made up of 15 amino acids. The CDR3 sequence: CASSTRQGSPETQYF. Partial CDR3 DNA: TGTGCCAGCAGCACCCGACAGGGATCCCCGGAGACC. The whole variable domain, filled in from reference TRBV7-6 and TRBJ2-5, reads GAGVSQSPRYKVTKRGQDVALRCDPISGHVSLYWYRQALGQGPEFLTYFNYEAQQDKSGLPNDRFSAERPEGSISTLTIQRTEQRDSAMYRCASSTRQGSPETQYFGPGTRLLVL.

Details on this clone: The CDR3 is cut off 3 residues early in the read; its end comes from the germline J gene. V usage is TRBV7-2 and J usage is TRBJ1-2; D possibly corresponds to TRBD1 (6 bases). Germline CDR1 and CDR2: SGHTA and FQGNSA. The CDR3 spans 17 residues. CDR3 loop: CASSLAPPSNRVGGYTF. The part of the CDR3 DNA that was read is TGTGCCAGCAGCTTAGCCCCCCCCTCCAACAGGGTTGGGGGC.

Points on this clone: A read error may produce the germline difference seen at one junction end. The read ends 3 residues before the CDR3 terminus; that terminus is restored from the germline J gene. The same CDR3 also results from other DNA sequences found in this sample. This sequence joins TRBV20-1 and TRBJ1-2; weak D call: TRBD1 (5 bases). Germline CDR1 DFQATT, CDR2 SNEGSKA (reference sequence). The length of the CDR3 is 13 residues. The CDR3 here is CSARSGAAYGYTF. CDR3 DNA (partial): TGCAGTGCTAGGAGTGGGGCCGCTTATGGA.

The CDR3 loop is CASSAGTLNTEAFF. CDR3 bases read: TGTGCCAGCAGCGCCGGGACATTGAACACTGAA. The chain joins TRBV7-9 to TRBJ1-1; D is perhaps TRBD1 (6 bases). The CDR3 goes on 3 residues after the read ends, and that part is filled in from the germline J gene. The germline V gene has CDR1 SEHNR and CDR2 FQNEAQ (reference sequence). The CDR3 contains 14 residues. Trimming shortened V by 5 bases and J by 0 bases, and 10 bases separated the two germline ends.

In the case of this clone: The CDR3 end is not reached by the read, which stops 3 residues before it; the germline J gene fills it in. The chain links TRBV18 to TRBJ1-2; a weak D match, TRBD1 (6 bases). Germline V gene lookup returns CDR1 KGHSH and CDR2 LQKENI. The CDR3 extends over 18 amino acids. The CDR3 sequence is CASSQRGQGGDSGYDYTF. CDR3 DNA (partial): TGTGCCAGCTCTCAGCGGGGGCAGGGTGGCGACAGTGGCTACGAC.

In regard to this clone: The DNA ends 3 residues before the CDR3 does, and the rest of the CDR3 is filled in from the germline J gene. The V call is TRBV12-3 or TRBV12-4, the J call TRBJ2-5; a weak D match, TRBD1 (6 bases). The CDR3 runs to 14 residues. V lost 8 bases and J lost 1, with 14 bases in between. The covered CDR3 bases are TGTGCCAGCGGAATAACAGGGACCCAAGAGACC. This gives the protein CASGITGTQET. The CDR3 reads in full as CASGITGTQETQYF.